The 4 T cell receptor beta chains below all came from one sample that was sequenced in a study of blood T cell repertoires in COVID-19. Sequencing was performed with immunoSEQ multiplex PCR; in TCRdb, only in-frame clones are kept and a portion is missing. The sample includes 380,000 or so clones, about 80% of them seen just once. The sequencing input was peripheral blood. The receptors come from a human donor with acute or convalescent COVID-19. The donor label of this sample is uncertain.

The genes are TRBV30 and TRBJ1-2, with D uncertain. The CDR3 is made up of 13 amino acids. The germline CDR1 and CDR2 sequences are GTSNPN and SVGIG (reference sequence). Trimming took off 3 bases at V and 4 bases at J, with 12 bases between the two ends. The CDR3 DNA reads TGTGCCTGGAGCCTGCTGTACGGCTATGGCTACACCTTC. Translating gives CAWSLLYGYGYTF.

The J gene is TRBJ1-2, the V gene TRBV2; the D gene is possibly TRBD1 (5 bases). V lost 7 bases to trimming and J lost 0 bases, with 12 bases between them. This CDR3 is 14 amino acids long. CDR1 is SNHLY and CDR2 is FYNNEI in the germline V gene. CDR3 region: CASTQGPANYGYTF. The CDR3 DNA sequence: TGTGCCAGCACCCAGGGCCCAGCTAACTATGGCTACACCTTC.

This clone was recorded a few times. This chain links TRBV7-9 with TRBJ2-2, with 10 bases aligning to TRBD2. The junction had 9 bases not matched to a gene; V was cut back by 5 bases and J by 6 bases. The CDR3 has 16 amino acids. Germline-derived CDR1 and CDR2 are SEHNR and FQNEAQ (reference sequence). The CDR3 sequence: CASSLSSGSWAGELFF. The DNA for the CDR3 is TGTGCCAGCAGCCTCTCTAGCGGGAGTTGGGCCGGGGAGCTGTTTTTT.

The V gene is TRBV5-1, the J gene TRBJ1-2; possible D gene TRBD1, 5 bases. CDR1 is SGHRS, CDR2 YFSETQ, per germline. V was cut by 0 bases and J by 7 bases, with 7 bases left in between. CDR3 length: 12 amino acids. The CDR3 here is CASSLGQLGYTF. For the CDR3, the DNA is TGCGCCAGCAGCTTGGGACAGCTTGGCTACACCTTC.